The T cell receptor (beta chain) under discussion was sequenced for a study of human T cells and chemical hapten exposure. This clonotype was counted many times. The antigen is not known. TCRdb fed the RACE reads into MiXCR, producing one record per CDR3 protein. The data contain some 84,000 distinct CDR3 sequences, 10% to 13% of them singletons. Noted time point: patch test 3, about 24 weeks after DPC sensitization. Described treatment: therapeutic diphenylcyclopropenone sensitization with weekly scalp DPC. The study, taken as a whole, reports: There were significantly more large CDR3 similarity clusters among expanded TCRs than among controls.

V was shortened by 0 bases and J by 3 bases, with 9 bases between the two germline ends. Germline values: CDR1 SGHVS, CDR2 FQNEAQ. CDR3 length equals 16 residues. This chain joins TRBV7-8 and TRBJ1-6, with a possible D match to TRBD1 (5 bases). This receptor was taken from a woman in her fifties or sixties with alopecia areata. Some clones in this sample may be carry-over from other donors' samples. Sequencing used whole blood, obtained in connection with sensitization to the hapten diphenylcyclopropenone (DPC). The CDR3 protein is CASSLAGGVYNSPLHF. The CDR3 DNA reads TGTGCCAGCAGCTTAGCGGGGGGGGTCTATAATTCACCCCTCCACTTT.